This TCR beta chain was retrieved from a study of identical twins. Points from the study as a whole: Out-of-frame beta sequences exhibited a weaker degree of excess twin sharing.

On this clonotype itself: Its antigen remains unknown.

TCRdb redid the calling of the 5' RACE reads with MiXCR, one entry per CDR3 protein. Counted here are 1.5 million to 2 million distinct CDR3 sequences, 32% occurring once; the ten biggest clones make up about 0.27%. Healthy Caucasians supplied all donations. Trimming cost V 6 bases and J 0 bases; bases outside gene matches: 10. This CDR3 contains 16 residues. Germline V gives CDR1 WSHSY, CDR2 SAAADI. Material for sequencing was cord blood. The V and J genes are TRBV10-2 and TRBJ1-1; 7 nucleotides align to TRBD1. The sequence derives from a newborn girl in good health. Here the CDR3 DNA reads TGCGCCAGCAGGATCGGGACAGTTCACATGAACACTGAAGCTTTCTTT. This translates into CASRIGTVHMNTEAFF.